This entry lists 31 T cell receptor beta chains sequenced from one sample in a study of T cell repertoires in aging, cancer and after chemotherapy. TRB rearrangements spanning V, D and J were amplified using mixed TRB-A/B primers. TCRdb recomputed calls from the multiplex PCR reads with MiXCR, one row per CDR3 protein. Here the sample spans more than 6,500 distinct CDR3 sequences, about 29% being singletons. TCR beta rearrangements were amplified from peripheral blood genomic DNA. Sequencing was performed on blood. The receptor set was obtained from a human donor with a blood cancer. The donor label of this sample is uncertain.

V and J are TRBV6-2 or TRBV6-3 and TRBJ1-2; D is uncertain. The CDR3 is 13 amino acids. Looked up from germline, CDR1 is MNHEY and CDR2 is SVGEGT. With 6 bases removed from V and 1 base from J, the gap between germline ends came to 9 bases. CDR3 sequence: CASSLRDNYGYTF. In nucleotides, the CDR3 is TGTGCCAGCAGCCTCCGGGATAACTATGGCTACACCTTC.

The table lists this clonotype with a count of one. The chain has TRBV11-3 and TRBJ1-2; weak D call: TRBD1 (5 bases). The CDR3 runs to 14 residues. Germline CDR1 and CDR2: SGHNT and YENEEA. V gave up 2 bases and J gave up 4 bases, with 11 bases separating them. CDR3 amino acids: CASSLCREAYGYTF. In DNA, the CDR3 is TGTGCCAGCAGCTTATGCAGGGAGGCCTATGGCTACACCTTC.

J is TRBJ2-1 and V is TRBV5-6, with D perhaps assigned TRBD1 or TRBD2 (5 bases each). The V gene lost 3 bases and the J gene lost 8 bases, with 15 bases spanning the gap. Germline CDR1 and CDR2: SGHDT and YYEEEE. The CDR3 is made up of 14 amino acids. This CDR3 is CASSSGPQLYEQFF. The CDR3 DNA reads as TGTGCCAGCAGCTCGGGACCCCAACTATATGAGCAGTTCTTC.

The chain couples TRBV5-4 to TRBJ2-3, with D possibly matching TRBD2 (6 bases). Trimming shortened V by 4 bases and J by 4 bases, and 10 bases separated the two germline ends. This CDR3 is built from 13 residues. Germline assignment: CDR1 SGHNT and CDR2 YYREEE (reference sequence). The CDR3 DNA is TGTGCCAGCAGCCCTTGGGACTCAGATACGCAGTATTTT. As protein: CASSPWDSDTQYF.

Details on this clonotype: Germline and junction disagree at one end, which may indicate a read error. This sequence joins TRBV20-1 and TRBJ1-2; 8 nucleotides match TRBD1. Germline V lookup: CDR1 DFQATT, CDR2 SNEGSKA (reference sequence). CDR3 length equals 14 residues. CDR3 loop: CIAREDQGALGYTF. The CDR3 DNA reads TGCATTGCTAGAGAAGACCAGGGGGCGCTTGGCTACACCTTC.

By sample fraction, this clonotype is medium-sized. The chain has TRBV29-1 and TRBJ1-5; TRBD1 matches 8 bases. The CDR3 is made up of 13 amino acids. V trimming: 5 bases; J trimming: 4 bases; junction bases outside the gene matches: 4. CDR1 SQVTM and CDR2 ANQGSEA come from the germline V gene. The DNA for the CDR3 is TGCAGCGTTTCGGGACAGGCAAATCAGCCCCAGCATTTT. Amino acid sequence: CSVSGQANQPQHF. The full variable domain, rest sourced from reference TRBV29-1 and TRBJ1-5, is SAVISQKPSRDICQRGTSLTIQCQVDSQVTMMFWYRQQPGQSLTLIATANQGSEATYESGFVIDKFPISRPNLTFSTLTVSNMSPEDSSIYLCSVSGQANQPQHFGDGTRLSIL.

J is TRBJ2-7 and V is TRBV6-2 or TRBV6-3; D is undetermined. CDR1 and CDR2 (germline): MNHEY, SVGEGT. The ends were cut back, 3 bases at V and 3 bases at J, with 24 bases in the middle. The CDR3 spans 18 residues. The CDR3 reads CASSYYNRVARIDYEQYF. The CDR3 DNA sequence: TGTGCCAGCAGTTATTATAACCGTGTGGCGAGGATTGACTACGAGCAGTACTTC.

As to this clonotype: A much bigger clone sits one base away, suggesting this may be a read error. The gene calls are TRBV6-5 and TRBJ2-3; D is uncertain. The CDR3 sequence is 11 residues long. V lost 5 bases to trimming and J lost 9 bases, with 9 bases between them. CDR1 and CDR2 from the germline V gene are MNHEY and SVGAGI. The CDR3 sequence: CASSQVETQYF. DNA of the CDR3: TGTGCCAGCAGTCAAGTAGAAACGCAGTATTTT.

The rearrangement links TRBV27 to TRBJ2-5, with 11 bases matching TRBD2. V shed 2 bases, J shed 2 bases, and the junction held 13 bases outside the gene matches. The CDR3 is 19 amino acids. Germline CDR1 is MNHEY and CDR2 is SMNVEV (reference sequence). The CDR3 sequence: CASSLRGVAGGQRQETQYF. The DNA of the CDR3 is TGTGCCAGCAGTTTACGTGGGGTAGCGGGGGGGCAGCGTCAAGAGACCCAGTACTTC.

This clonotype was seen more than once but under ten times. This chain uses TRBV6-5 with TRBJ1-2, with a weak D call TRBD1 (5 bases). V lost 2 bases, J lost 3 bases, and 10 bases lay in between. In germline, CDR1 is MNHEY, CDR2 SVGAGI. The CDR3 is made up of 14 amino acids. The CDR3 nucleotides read TGTGCCAGCAGTTACAGCCGGGACCACTATGGCTACACCTTC. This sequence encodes CASSYSRDHYGYTF.

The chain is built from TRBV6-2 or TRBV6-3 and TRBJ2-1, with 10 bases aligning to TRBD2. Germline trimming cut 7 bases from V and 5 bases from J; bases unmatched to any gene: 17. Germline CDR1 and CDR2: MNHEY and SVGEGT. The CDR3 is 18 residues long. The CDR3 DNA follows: TGTGCCAGCACCCGAATTTTAGCGGGGGGCCAAGTAGACAATGAGCAGTTCTTC. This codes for CASTRILAGGQVDNEQFF.

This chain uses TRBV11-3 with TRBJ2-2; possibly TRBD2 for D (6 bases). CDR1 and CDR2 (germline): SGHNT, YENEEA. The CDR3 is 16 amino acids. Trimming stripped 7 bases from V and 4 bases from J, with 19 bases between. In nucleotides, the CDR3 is TGTGCCAGCACCCCGGGGGTACAGGCGGGCACCGGGGAGCTGTTTTTT. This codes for CASTPGVQAGTGELFF.

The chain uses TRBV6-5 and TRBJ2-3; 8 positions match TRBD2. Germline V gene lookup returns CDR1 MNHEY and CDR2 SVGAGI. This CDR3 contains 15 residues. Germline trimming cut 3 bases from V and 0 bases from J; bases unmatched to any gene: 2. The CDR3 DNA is TGTGCCAGCAGTTATCAGCGGGGGAGCACAGATACGCAGTATTTT. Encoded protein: CASSYQRGSTDTQYF.

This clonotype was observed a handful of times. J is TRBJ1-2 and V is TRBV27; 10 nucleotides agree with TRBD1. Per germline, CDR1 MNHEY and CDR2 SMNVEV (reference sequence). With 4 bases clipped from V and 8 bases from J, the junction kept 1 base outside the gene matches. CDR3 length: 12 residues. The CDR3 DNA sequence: TGTGCCAGCAGTTCGACAGGGGGCGGCTACACCTTC. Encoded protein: CASSSTGGGYTF.

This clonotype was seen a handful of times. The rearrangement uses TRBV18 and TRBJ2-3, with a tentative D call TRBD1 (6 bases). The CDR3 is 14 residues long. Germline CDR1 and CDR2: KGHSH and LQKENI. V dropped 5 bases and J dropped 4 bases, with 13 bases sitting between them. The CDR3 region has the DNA TGTGCCAGCTCATACACAGGGTCGGCAGATACGCAGTATTTT. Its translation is CASSYTGSADTQYF.

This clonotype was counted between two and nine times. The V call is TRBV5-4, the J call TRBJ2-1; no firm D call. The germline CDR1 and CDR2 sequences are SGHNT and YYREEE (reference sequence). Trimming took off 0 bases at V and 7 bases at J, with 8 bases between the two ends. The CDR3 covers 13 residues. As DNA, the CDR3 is TGTGCCAGCAGCTTGGAGTCTATGAATGAGCAGTTCTTC. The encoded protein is CASSLESMNEQFF.

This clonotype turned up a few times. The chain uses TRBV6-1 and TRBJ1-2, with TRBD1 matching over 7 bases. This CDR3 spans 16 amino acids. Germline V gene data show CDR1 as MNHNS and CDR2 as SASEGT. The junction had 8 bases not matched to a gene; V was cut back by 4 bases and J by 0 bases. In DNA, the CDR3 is TGTGCCAGCAGTGGAACAGGGGCGCTAACTAACTATGGCTACACCTTC. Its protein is CASSGTGALTNYGYTF.

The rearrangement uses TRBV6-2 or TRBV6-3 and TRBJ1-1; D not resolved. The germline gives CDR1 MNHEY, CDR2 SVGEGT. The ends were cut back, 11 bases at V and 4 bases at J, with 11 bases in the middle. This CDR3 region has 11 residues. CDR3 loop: CASRSVTEAFF. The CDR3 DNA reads TGTGCCTCCCGGTCGGTCACTGAAGCTTTCTTT.

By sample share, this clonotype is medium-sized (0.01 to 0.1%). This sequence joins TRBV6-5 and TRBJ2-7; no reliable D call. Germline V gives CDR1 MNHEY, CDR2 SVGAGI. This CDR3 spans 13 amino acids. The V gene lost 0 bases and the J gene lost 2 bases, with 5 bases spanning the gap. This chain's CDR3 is CASSYSQAYEQYF. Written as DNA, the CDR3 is TGTGCCAGCAGTTACTCCCAGGCCTACGAGCAGTACTTC.

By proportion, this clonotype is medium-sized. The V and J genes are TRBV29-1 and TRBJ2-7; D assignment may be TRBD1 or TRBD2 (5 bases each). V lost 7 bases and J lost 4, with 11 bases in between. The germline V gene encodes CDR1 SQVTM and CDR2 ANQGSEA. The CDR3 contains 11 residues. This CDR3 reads CSARDGYEQYF. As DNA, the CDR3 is TGCAGCGCCCGGGACGGGTACGAGCAGTACTTC.

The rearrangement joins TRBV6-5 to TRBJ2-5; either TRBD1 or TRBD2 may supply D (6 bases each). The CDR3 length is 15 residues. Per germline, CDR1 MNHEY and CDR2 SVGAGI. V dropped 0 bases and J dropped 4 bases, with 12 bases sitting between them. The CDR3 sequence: CASSYSRRGAETQYF. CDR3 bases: TGTGCCAGCAGTTACTCGAGAAGGGGGGCAGAGACCCAGTACTTC.

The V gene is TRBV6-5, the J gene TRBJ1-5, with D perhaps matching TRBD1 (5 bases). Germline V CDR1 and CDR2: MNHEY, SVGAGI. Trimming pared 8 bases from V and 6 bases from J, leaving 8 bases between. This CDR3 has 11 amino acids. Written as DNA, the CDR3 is TGTGCCAGCGGGACGGGTCAGCCCCAGCATTTT. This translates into CASGTGQPQHF.

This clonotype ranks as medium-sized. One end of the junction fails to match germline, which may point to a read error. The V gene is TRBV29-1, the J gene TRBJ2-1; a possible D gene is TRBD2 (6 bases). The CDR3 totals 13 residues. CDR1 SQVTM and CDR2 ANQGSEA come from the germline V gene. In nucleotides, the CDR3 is TGCAGCGCCTCGGGGGTTCTGCGAGGGCTAAATTACTTC. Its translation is CSASGVLRGLNYF.

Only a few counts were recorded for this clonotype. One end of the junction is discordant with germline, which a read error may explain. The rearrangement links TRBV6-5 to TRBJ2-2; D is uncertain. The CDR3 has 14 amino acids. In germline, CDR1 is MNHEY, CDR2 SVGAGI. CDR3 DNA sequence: TGCGCCAGCAGTGCCTTGGGGAACACCGGGGAGCTGTTTTTT. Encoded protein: CASSALGNTGELFF.

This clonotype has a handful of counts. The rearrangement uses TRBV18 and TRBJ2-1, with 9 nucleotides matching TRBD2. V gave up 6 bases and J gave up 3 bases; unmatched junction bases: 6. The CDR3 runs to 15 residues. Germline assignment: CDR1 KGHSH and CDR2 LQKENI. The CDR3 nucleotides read TGTGCCAGCTCTCAAAGACTAGCGGACTACAATGAGCAGTTCTTC. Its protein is CASSQRLADYNEQFF. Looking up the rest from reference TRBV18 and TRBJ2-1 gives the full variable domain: NAGVMQNPRHLVRRRGQEARLRCSPMKGHSHVYWYRQLPEEGLKFMVYLQKENIIDESGMPKERFSAEFPKEGPSILRIQQVVRGDSAAYFCASSQRLADYNEQFFGPGTRLTVL.

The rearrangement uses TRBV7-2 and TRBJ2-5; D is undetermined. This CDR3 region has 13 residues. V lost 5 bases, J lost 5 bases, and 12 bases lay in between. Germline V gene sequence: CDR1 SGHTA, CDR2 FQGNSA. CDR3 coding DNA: TGTGCCAGCAGCCCGTATCTGGGGGAGACCCAGTACTTC. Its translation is CASSPYLGETQYF. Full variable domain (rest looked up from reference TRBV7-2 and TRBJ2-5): GAGVSQSPSNKVTEKGKDVELRCDPISGHTALYWYRQSLGQGLEFLIYFQGNSAPDKSGLPSDRFSAERTGGSVSTLTIQRTQQEDSAVYLCASSPYLGETQYFGPGTRLLVL.

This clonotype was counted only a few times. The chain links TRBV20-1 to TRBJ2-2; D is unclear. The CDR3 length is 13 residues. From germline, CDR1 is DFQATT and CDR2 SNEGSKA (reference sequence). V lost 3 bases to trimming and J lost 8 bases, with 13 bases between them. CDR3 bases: TGCAGTGCTAGCCACATATTCGGTGGGGAGCTGTTTTTT. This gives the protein CSASHIFGGELFF.

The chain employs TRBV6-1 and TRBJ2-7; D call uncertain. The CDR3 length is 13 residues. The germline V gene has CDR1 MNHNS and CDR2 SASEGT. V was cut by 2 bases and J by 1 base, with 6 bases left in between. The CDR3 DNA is TGTGCCAGCAGTGAATACGGGTCCTACGAGCAGTACTTC. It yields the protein CASSEYGSYEQYF.

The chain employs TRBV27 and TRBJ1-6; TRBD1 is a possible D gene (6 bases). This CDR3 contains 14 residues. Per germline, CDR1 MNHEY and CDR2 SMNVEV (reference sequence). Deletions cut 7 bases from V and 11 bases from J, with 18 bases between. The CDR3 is CASTPTGTWAPLHF. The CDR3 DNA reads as TGTGCCAGCACCCCAACCGGGACATGGGCACCCCTCCACTTT.

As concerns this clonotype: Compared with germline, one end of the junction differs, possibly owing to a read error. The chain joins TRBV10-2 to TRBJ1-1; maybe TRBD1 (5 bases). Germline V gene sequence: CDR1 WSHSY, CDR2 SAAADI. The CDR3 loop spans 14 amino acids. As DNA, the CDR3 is TGTGCCATCAGTGGGGCAAAATCGGACACTGAAGCTTTCTTT. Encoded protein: CAISGAKSDTEAFF.

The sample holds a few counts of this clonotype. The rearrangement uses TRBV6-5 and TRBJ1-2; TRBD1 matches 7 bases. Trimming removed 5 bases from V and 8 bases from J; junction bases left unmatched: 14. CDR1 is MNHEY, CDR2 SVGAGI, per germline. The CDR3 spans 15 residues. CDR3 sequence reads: CASSERADRASGYTF. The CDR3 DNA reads TGTGCCAGCAGTGAGAGGGCTGACAGGGCCTCGGGCTACACCTTC.